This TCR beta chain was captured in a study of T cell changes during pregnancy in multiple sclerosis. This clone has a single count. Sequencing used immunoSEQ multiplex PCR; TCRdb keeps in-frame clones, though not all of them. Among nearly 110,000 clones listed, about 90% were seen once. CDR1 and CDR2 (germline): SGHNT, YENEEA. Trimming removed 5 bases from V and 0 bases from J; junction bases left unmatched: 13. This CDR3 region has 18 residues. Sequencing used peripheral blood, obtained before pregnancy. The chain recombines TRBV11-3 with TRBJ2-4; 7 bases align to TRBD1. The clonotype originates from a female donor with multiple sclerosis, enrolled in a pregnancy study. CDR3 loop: CASSRLSGQNIAKNIQYF. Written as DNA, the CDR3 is TGTGCCAGCAGCCGGCTTTCGGGACAGAACATAGCCAAAAACATTCAGTACTTC.